The clone carrying this TCR beta chain was observed a few times. The data derive from a study of T-cell reconstitution after alpha-beta-depleted transplantation in children. Germline CDR1 MNHEY, CDR2 SVGAGI. The CDR3 is made up of 17 amino acids. Trimming removed 2 bases from V and 3 bases from J; junction bases left unmatched: 12. During its preparation, the TCRbeta library received unique molecular identifiers. TCRdb fed the PCR reads into MiXCR, producing one record per CDR3 protein. The sample carries about 500,000 distinct CDR3 sequences, approximately 32% recorded once. The sequence derives from a human donor who donated a stem cell graft to a child with aplastic anemia. This sample comprised PBMCs from the stem cell graft donor, obtained from the stem cell graft. This chain joins TRBV6-5 and TRBJ2-5; 7 nucleotides match TRBD2. CDR3 amino acids: CASSYGLVGGREETQYF. The CDR3 DNA follows: TGTGCCAGCAGTTACGGCCTGGTTGGCGGGAGAGAAGAGACCCAGTACTTC.